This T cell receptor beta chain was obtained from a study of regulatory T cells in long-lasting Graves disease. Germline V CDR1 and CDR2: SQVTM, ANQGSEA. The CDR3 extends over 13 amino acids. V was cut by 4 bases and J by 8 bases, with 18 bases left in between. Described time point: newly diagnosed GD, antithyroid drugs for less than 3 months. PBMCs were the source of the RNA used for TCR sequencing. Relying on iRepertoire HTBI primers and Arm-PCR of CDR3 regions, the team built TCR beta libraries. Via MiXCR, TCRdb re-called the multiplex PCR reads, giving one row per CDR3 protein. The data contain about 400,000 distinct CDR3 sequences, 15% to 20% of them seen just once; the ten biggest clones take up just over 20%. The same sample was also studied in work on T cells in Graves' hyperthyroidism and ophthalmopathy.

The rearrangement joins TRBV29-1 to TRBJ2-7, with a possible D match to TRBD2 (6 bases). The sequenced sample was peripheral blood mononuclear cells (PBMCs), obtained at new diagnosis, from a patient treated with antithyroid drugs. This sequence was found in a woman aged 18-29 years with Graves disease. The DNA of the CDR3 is TGCAGCGTTGGGAGGGGAAACAGGCACAAGCAGTACTTC. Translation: CSVGRGNRHKQYF.